Given below is one T cell receptor (beta chain) in context. The data were taken from a study of control samples from healthy donors and cancer patients. In germline, CDR1 is LNHNV, CDR2 YYDKDF (reference sequence). Trimming took off 5 bases at V and 3 bases at J, with 8 bases between the two ends. The CDR3 totals 13 residues. Repertoires were generated with immunoSEQ multiplex PCR, while TCRdb's copy carries only in-frame clones and drops some. The sample contains 120,000 or so clones, 91% of which appear only once. The clonotype was recovered from a man younger than 35 in good health. The sequencing input was blood. The chain recombines TRBV15 with TRBJ2-1; D call uncertain. DNA for the CDR3: TGTGCCACCAGCCGAGGACGCTACAATGAGCAGTTCTTC. Translated, it gives CATSRGRYNEQFF.